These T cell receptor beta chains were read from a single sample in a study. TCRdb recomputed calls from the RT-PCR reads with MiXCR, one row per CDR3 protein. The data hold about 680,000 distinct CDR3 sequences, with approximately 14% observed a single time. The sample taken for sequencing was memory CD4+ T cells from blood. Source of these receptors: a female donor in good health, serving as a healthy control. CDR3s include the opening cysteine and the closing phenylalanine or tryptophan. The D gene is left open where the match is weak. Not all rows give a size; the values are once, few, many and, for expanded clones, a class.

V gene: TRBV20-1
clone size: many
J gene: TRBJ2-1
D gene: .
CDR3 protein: CSARGASSYNEQFF
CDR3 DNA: TGCAGTGCTAGAGGCGCGAGCTCCTACAATGAGCAGTTCTTC

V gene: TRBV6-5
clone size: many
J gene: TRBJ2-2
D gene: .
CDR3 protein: CASSPPGFGTGELFF
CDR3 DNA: TGTGCCAGCAGTCCCCCGGGTTTTGGGACCGGGGAGCTGTTTTTT

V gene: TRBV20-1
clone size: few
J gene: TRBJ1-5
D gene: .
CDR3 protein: CSARDGQGNQPQHF
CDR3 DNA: TGCAGTGCTAGAGATGGGCAGGGCAATCAGCCCCAGCATTTT

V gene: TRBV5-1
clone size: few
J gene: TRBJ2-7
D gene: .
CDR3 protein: CASSPRQESSYEQYF
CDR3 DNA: TGCGCCAGCAGCCCACGACAGGAGAGCTCCTACGAGCAGTACTTC

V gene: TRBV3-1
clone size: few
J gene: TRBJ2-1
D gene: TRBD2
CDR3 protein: CASSRQGLAGVEQFF
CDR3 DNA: TGTGCCAGCAGCCGACAGGGACTAGCGGGAGTTGAGCAGTTCTTC

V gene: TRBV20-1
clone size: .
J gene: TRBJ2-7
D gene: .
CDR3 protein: CSARGYGAEQYF
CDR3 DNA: TGCAGTGCTAGAGGGTACGGGGCCGAGCAGTACTTC

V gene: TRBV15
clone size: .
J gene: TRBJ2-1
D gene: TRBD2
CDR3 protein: CATSRVAGESYNEQFF
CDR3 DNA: TGTGCCACCAGCAGAGTAGCGGGAGAATCCTACAATGAGCAGTTCTTC

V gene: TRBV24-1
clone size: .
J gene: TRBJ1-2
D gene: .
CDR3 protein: CATSEGSYGYTF
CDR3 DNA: TGTGCCACCAGTGAGGGGAGCTATGGCTACACCTTC

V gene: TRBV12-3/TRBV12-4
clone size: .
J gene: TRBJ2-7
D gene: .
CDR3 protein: CASSYTNEQYF
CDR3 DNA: TGTGCCAGCAGCTATACTAACGAGCAGTACTTC

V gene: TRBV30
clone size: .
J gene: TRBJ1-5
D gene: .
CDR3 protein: CAWSRDLGQPQHF
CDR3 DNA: TGTGCCTGGAGTCGAGACTTGGGTCAGCCCCAGCATTTT

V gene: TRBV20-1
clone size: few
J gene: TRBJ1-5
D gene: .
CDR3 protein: CSAREENGQPQHF
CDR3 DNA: TGCAGTGCTAGGGAGGAAAACGGTCAGCCCCAGCATTTT

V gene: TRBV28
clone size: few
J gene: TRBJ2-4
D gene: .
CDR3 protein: CASSLYTGTQNIQYF
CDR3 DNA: TGTGCCAGCAGTTTATATACAGGGACCCAAAACATTCAGTACTTC

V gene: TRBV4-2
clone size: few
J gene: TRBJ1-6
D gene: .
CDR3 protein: CASSQVVRADSPLHF
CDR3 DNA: TGTGCCAGCAGCCAAGTTGTCCGCGCGGATTCACCCCTCCACTTT

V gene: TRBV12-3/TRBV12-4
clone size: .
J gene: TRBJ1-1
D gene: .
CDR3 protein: CASSVTMNTEAFF
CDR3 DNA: TGTGCCAGCAGCGTGACCATGAACACTGAAGCTTTCTTT

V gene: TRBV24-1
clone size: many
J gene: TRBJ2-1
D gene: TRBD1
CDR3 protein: CATSDRTGGVGKYNEQFF
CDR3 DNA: TGTGCCACCAGTGACCGGACAGGGGGCGTGGGGAAATACAATGAGCAGTTCTTC

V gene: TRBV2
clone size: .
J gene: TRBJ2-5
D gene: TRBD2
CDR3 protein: CASSEALQASGRETQYF
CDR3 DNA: TGTGCCAGCAGTGAAGCGCTTCAGGCTAGCGGTCGAGAGACCCAGTACTTC

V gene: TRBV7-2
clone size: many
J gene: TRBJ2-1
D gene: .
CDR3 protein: CASNPRWTNEQFF
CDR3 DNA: TGTGCCAGCAACCCTAGATGGACGAATGAGCAGTTCTTC

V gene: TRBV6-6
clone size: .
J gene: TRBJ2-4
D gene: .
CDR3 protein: CASSTNRNLAKNIQYF
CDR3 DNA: TGTGCCAGCAGCACAAACCGAAACCTAGCCAAAAACATTCAGTACTTC

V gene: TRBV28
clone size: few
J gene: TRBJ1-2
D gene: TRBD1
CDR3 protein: CASSEPTGGYGYTF
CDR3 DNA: TGTGCCAGCTCTGAACCCACAGGGGGCTATGGCTACACCTTC

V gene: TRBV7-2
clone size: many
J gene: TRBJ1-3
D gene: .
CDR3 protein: CASSLAKSGNTIYF
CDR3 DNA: TGTGCCAGCAGCTTAGCCAAATCTGGAAACACCATATATTTT

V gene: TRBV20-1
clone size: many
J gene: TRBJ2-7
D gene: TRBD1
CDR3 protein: CSANAPTGGTYEQYF
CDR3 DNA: TGCAGTGCTAATGCCCCGACAGGGGGCACCTACGAGCAGTACTTC

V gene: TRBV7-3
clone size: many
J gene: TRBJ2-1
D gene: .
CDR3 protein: CASSFSRLENPNEQFF
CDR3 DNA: TGTGCCAGCAGCTTCTCACGACTAGAAAATCCAAATGAGCAGTTCTTC

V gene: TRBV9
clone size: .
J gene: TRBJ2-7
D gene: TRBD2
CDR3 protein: CASSVGPGGASPHEQYF
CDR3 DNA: TGTGCCAGCAGCGTAGGGCCCGGGGGGGCTTCCCCTCACGAGCAGTACTTC

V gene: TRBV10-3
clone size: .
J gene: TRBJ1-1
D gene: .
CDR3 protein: CAAQSRAAGEAFF
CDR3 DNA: TGTGCCGCCCAATCTAGGGCGGCGGGTGAAGCTTTCTTT

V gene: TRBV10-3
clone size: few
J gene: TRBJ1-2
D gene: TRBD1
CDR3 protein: CAISGGQGYGYTF
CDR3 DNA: TGTGCCATCAGTGGTGGACAGGGTTATGGCTACACCTTC

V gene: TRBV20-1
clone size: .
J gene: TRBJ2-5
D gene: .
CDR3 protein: CSADGGRETQYF
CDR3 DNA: TGCAGTGCTGACGGGGGGCGGGAGACCCAGTACTTC

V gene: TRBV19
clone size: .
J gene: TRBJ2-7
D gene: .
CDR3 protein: CASSGTTGYEQYF
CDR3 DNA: TGTGCCAGTAGTGGAACCACAGGCTACGAGCAGTACTTC